The table lists the clone carrying this T cell receptor beta chain with a count of one. This entry belongs to a study of blood T cell repertoires in COVID-19. The overall study: Material from acute and convalescent COVID-19 was sourced from the United States, Italy and Spain.

The table came from immunoSEQ multiplex PCR; TCRdb's copy has only in-frame clones and leaves some out. The data hold 250,000 to 350,000 clones, with 88% observed a single time. Enrolled through a virtual design, the participants were between about 18 and 100 years of age and came from 24 US areas. Participants reported their clinical history, and cohort assignment relied on those reports. Two negative PCRs, clearance, or symptom resolution characterized the recovered Cohort 3 donors. This sequence was found in a woman aged 50 to 60 who had recovered from COVID-19. Sequenced: PBMCs or T cells enriched from blood (not recorded which).

The DNA for the CDR3 is TGTGCCAGCAGCCACGGGTGGACAGTGGGTTTTCAGCCCCAGCATTTT. Translated: CASSHGWTVGFQPQHF. The V call is TRBV14, the J call TRBJ1-5; perhaps TRBD1 as D (6 bases). Trimming stripped 3 bases from V and 6 bases from J, with 18 bases between. CDR1 and CDR2 from the germline V gene are SGHDN and FVKESK. The CDR3 covers 16 residues.